These 22 T cell receptor beta chains were all obtained from the same sample, sequenced in a study of post-analysis software for immune sequencing data. Whole-study findings and limits: Patients used about five TRBV segments, including TRBV5-6, TRBV5-1 and TRBV20-1, more often than controls.

The antigens of these receptors remain unknown. Carried by the TCR beta cDNA libraries were unique molecular identifiers. A single record per CDR3 protein comes from TCRdb applying MiXCR to the PCR reads. The table has hundreds of thousands of distinct CDR3 sequences, roughly 27% seen once. Input material: blood. These receptors were collected from a girl aged 5-17 years with multiple sclerosis.

This sequence joins TRBV20-1 and TRBJ2-3, with D perhaps TRBD2 (5 bases). The V end lost 3 bases, the J end lost 2 bases, and 12 bases lay between the germline ends. This CDR3 has 14 residues. The V gene's germline CDR1 is DFQATT and CDR2 SNEGSKA (reference sequence). This chain's CDR3 is CSARRVSNTDTQYF. DNA of the CDR3: TGCAGTGCTAGGAGGGTGAGCAACACAGATACGCAGTATTTT.

This clonotype was found a few times. The genes are TRBV29-1 and TRBJ1-1; tentative D call: TRBD1 (5 bases). This CDR3 is built from 12 residues. The germline V gene encodes CDR1 SQVTM and CDR2 ANQGSEA. Trimming removed 4 bases at V and 1 base at J, with 7 bases between. As DNA, the CDR3 is TGCAGCGTTGGACAGCAGAACACTGAAGCTTTCTTT. The encoded protein is CSVGQQNTEAFF.

The chain combines TRBV5-1 with TRBJ1-2; TRBD1 might be the D (6 bases). Germline V gene sequence: CDR1 SGHRS, CDR2 YFSETQ. The V end was cut by 0 bases, the J end by 3 bases, with 9 bases between. This CDR3 comprises 14 residues. CDR3 residues: CASSLDREDYGYTF. The CDR3 region has the DNA TGCGCCAGCAGCTTGGACAGGGAGGACTATGGCTACACCTTC.

The chain is built from TRBV28 and TRBJ1-2, with D perhaps TRBD1 (6 bases). The CDR3 consists of 16 residues. Germline values: CDR1 MDHEN, CDR2 SYDVKM. V was pared by 3 bases and J by 4 bases, with 18 bases between. DNA of the CDR3: TGTGCCAGCAGTTTCCCCGGGACATCTTTTTTCTATGGCTACACCTTC. Translated, it gives CASSFPGTSFFYGYTF.

V and J are TRBV25-1 and TRBJ2-7, with 7 nucleotides matching TRBD1. V lost 10 bases to trimming and J lost 2 bases; unmatched junction nucleotides: 11. CDR1 is MGHDK and CDR2 is SYGVNS in the germline V gene. The CDR3 totals 14 residues. Written as DNA, the CDR3 is TGTGCCACCCAATCAGGGGACAGAGCCTACGAGCAGTACTTC. It specifies CATQSGDRAYEQYF.

This chain links TRBV10-3 with TRBJ2-3; 7 bases match TRBD2. J gave up 0 bases and V 5 bases, and 26 bases lay outside the gene matches. CDR3 length: 22 amino acids. CDR1 is ENHRY and CDR2 is SYGVKD in the germline V gene. CDR3 amino acids: CAISLPTARGVFPESSTDTQYF. Written as DNA, the CDR3 is TGTGCCATCAGTCTCCCCACGGCACGGGGGGTATTTCCGGAATCTAGCACAGATACGCAGTATTTT.

This chain connects TRBV5-1 to TRBJ1-2; 10 positions match TRBD1. The CDR3 spans 15 residues. Unmatched junction bases numbered 12, after V lost 5 bases and J lost 8 bases. CDR1 and CDR2 (germline): SGHRS, YFSETQ. The chain's CDR3 is CASRSPGQGFRGYTF. The CDR3 coding sequence is TGCGCCAGCAGGTCGCCGGGACAGGGGTTTCGGGGCTACACCTTC. The variable domain in full, with the rest retrieved from reference TRBV5-1 and TRBJ1-2, is KAGVTQTPRYLIKTRGQQVTLSCSPISGHRSVSWYQQTPGQGLQFLFEYFSETQRNKGNFPGRFSGRQFSNSRSEMNVSTLELGDSALYLCASRSPGQGFRGYTFGSGTRLTVV.

This sequence joins TRBV7-9 and TRBJ2-1; D is possibly TRBD2 (5 bases). The V gene's germline CDR1 is SEHNR and CDR2 FQNEAQ (reference sequence). CDR3 length equals 15 residues. Trimming took 5 bases from V and 9 from J, leaving 20 bases between them. The CDR3 sequence: CASSPAGRPRGEQFF. For the CDR3, the DNA is TGTGCCAGCAGCCCCGCGGGTCGCCCTCGTGGTGAGCAGTTCTTC.

This clonotype was seen ten or more times. This chain connects TRBV20-1 to TRBJ2-5; 9 nucleotides line up with TRBD2. Germline V CDR1 and CDR2: DFQATT, SNEGSKA (reference sequence). The trim removed 6 bases at V and 2 bases at J, leaving 4 bases unmatched. The CDR3 contains 13 residues. Here the CDR3 DNA reads TGCAGTGCCACTGGACTAGCGCAAGAGACCCAGTACTTC. Amino acid sequence: CSATGLAQETQYF.

In this sample, this clonotype turned up a few times. This chain joins TRBV7-2 and TRBJ1-2; tentative D call: TRBD1 (6 bases). The CDR3 runs to 15 residues. The V end was cut by 5 bases, the J end by 4 bases, with 17 bases between. CDR1 SGHTA and CDR2 FQGNSA come from the germline V gene. The chain's CDR3 is CASSRLGGAGYGYTF. The DNA for the CDR3 is TGTGCCAGCAGCCGCCTGGGGGGGGCTGGCTATGGCTACACCTTC.

The genes are TRBV5-1 and TRBJ2-1, with D perhaps TRBD1 (5 bases). The CDR3 has 14 residues. Trimming removed 3 bases from V and 7 bases from J, with 14 bases in between. CDR1 and CDR2 (germline): SGHRS, YFSETQ. The CDR3 reads CASSSGSQGNEQFF. The DNA of the CDR3 is TGCGCCAGCAGCTCAGGATCCCAGGGAAATGAGCAGTTCTTC.

This clonotype was observed a few times. V usage is TRBV28 and J usage is TRBJ2-1; 7 bases match TRBD2. This CDR3 has 15 amino acids. CDR1 is MDHEN, CDR2 SYDVKM, per germline. The ends lost 5 bases at V and 8 bases at J; junction bases unmatched: 12. CDR3 coding DNA: TGTGCCAGCAGTCGACCCGGGGCGGGAGTTCATGAGCAGTTCTTC. Amino acids: CASSRPGAGVHEQFF.

As to this clonotype: This clone may be a read error of a much larger clone one base away. The chain has TRBV20-1 and TRBJ2-3; D gene unclear. Germline CDR1 and CDR2: DFQATT and SNEGSKA (reference sequence). The CDR3 is made up of 14 amino acids. Trimming took off 6 bases at V and 1 base at J, with 14 bases between the two ends. The CDR3 spells CSASQRVGTDTQYF. As DNA, the CDR3 is TGCAGTGCCTCACAACGGGTTGGCACAGATACGCAGTATTTT.

The sample holds a few counts of this clonotype. The chain couples TRBV20-1 to TRBJ2-3, with 8 bases that match TRBD2. The germline V gene encodes CDR1 DFQATT and CDR2 SNEGSKA (reference sequence). Germline trimming cut 5 bases from V and 0 bases from J; bases unmatched to any gene: 10. The CDR3 has 16 amino acids. The CDR3 coding sequence is TGCAGTGCTGTCTACCAACTAGCGGCGAGCACAGATACGCAGTATTTT. It codes for CSAVYQLAASTDTQYF.

V usage is TRBV10-3 and J usage is TRBJ2-1; 10 nucleotides agree with TRBD2. This CDR3 is 16 amino acids long. Germline V gene sequence: CDR1 ENHRY, CDR2 SYGVKD. The V and J ends lost 3 bases and 8 bases, in that order; junction bases with no gene match: 10. CDR3 residues: CAISERGLAASDEQFF. As DNA, the CDR3 is TGTGCCATCAGTGAAAGAGGACTAGCGGCCTCCGATGAGCAGTTCTTC.

This clonotype came up a few times. The rearrangement joins TRBV6-2 or TRBV6-3 to TRBJ2-2, with 10 bases matching TRBD2. Germline CDR1 MNHEY, CDR2 SVGEGT. Unmatched junction bases numbered 8, after V lost 3 bases and J lost 1 base. The CDR3 is 18 residues long. CDR3 nucleotides: TGTGCCAGCAGTTATTATGCTAGCGGGAGTAGGAACACCGGGGAGCTGTTTTTT. Translating it yields CASSYYASGSRNTGELFF.

This clonotype was observed a few times. The chain uses TRBV7-9 and TRBJ1-2; 7 positions match TRBD1. V trimming: 6 bases; J trimming: 6 bases; junction bases outside the gene matches: 4. The length of the CDR3 is 12 residues. Germline V gene lookup returns CDR1 SEHNR and CDR2 FQNEAQ (reference sequence). Written as DNA, the CDR3 is TGTGCCAGCAGAGCCGACAGGGATGGCTACACCTTC. Its protein is CASRADRDGYTF.

V usage is TRBV7-9 and J usage is TRBJ2-1, with D unresolved. Germline-derived CDR1 and CDR2 are SEHNR and FQNEAQ (reference sequence). Between the trimmed V and J ends, which lost 0 bases and 12 bases, there was a span of 12 bases. The CDR3 is 13 residues long. The CDR3 loop is CASSLAGYHVQFF. The CDR3 DNA reads as TGTGCCAGCAGCTTAGCTGGGTACCATGTGCAGTTCTTC.

The chain couples TRBV12-3 or TRBV12-4 to TRBJ1-2; D ambiguous. V lost 3 bases and J 8 bases, leaving 7 bases between the germline ends. This CDR3 has 11 amino acids. The CDR3 here is CASSFAEGYTF. In nucleotides, the CDR3 is TGTGCCAGCAGTTTCGCCGAAGGCTACACCTTC.

CDR3 DNA: TGTGCCAGCAGTTACCCTGACTCAGCCGACAGCACACAAGAGACCCAGTACTTC. Its translation: CASSYPDSADSTQETQYF. This chain uses TRBV6-5 with TRBJ2-5, with a weak D call TRBD1 (5 bases). V shed 2 bases and J shed 2 bases, with 21 bases lying between them. The CDR3 sequence is 18 residues long. Germline loops: CDR1 MNHEY, CDR2 SVGAGI.

This clonotype was seen a handful of times. The rearrangement uses TRBV20-1 and TRBJ2-5; D is unclear. Germline lookup yields CDR1 DFQATT and CDR2 SNEGSKA (reference sequence). The CDR3 contains 14 residues. V was pared by 0 bases and J by 0 bases, with 8 bases between. The CDR3, as DNA: TGCAGTGCTAGAGAGTATCTGGACCAAGAGACCCAGTACTTC. This encodes CSAREYLDQETQYF.

This clonotype appeared a few times. The rearrangement links TRBV11-2 to TRBJ2-5, with 12 bases fitting TRBD2. Trimming took 3 bases from V and 7 from J; bases not matched to a gene: 12. The CDR3 runs 17 residues. CDR1 and CDR2 (germline): SGHAT, FQNNGV. The CDR3 bases are TGTGCCAGCAGCTTGGGGGCTAGCGGGGGGGCCTACGGGACCCAGTACTTC. Translated, it gives CASSLGASGGAYGTQYF.